The entry below describes one TCR beta chain. The antigen this receptor binds is unknown. A junction boundary mismatches the germline segment, possibly from a read error. Starting from roughly 500 ng total RNA, TCRbeta-specific cDNA was produced by reverse transcription with a constant-region primer and ProtoScript II reverse transcriptase. Construction of the TCRbeta libraries relied on three nested rounds of multiplex PCR, following a slightly modified ARM-PCR procedure. Each of the first two PCR rounds ran for nine to ten cycles and used multiplex TRBV1-TRBV30 forward primers together with a Cbeta reverse primer. Sample barcodes and Illumina adapters were attached in a final 25-cycle PCR using Deep VentR polymerase. Amplicons of 200-500 bp were gel-purified with a QIAquick gel extraction kit before sequencing. The TCRbeta amplicons were sequenced with 250-bp paired-end reads on an Illumina HiSeq 2500. Per the source publication's procedure: Quality trimming of reads was performed with Trimmomatic v0.33, and paired reads were merged with FLASH v1.2.11 so that full CDR3 sequences could be recovered. V, D and J germline segments were assigned to the rearranged TCRbeta sequences using MiGEC v1.2.1b. Clonotype statistics, along with Shannon-Wiener diversity indices, were calculated using VDJtools v1.0.0. Except for diversity analysis, only the 250 most abundant clonotypes of each sample were used in subsequent analyses to reduce sampling bias. Clones were called with MiXCR by TCRdb after fastp trimmed the public reads at Q25, and only in-frame beta chains were retained. For every CDR3 protein sequence, its rows merge into one entry that carries the most common genes and DNA. Clone size and V and J calls follow TCRdb, not the original study. The sample table shows approximately 45,000 distinct CDR3 sequences, and approximately 71% are seen once. Around 41% of the sample goes to the ten largest clones.

CDR3 length: 17 amino acids, cysteine to phenylalanine. The only DNA kept is the CDR3, 51 bases in frame from the first base. CDR1 and CDR2, looked up from the germline V gene, are SGHDT and YYEEEE. These data originate in a study of tumor-infiltrating lymphocytes in primary liver carcinoma (dated by TCRdb to about 2017). With respect to the entire study: The five patients, three men and two women aged 30 to 69 years, had hepatocellular carcinoma (four) or combined HCC and intrahepatic cholangiocarcinoma (one). A total of about 35 specimens from 5 patients, comprising approximately 25 tumor regions, 5 adjacent noncancerous liver tissues and 5 peripheral blood samples, were covered by TCRbeta repertoire sequencing. For each liver tumor, the study sampled five regions along with adjacent normal tissue and blood, and applied TCRbeta repertoire sequencing, expression microarrays and whole-exome sequencing. The tumors of the five patients were staged as T1-T3 N0M0, with maximum diameters ranging from roughly 4 to 10 cm. Technical replicate repertoires showed high reproducibility, with mean shared-clone rates roughly 0.87 and correlation coefficients above 0.95. Samples yielded roughly 3.65 to 7.5 million productive TCRbeta reads; read depth did not differ significantly between tissue types.

Overall results and qualifications from the work: Comparison of CD4+ and CD8+ T cell repertoires was precluded by the use of bulk unsorted samples. Only a few patients were included in the study, and the authors note that the findings should be validated in a larger study. A significantly larger repertoire fraction was made up by the top 250 clones in tumors than in blood (p = 0.039). Because sequencing covered only the TCR beta chain and unpaired alpha chains were not captured, true repertoire diversity is likely underestimated. Consistent with antigen-driven expansion, pairs of tumor regions showed higher repertoire overlap (mean about 35%) than either tumor-adjacent pairs (approximately 17%) or tumor-blood pairs (roughly 15%).

Total RNA and DNA were co-extracted without cell sorting from around 20-30 mg of bulk tissue using the AllPrep DNA/RNA mini kit. Between late 2015 and 2016, roughly five patients in China with histopathologically diagnosed primary liver carcinoma had surgical resection. At the time of sampling, the patients were treatment-naive and had chronic HBV infection. Fresh tumor and adjacent tissue pieces were bisected, with one half stored in RNAlater at -80 degrees C and the other half sent for histology. Sequencing was carried out using tumor-adjacent normal liver tissue. Here the chain combines TRBV5-6 and TRBJ2-6; the D region possibly corresponds to TRBD1 (6 bases align). The source of this sequence is a woman aged 30 to 39 with primary liver carcinoma and hepatitis B virus infection. CDR3 sequence: CASNQDSSFPGANVLTF. The nucleotides read TGTGCTAGCAACCAGGACAGTAGCTTCCCTGGGGCAAACGTCCTGACTTTC.